Listed below are T cell receptor beta chains from one sample, sequenced in a study of cytomegalovirus exposure and HLA in healthy donors. Clones were read by immunoSEQ multiplex PCR, and TCRdb kept only the in-frame ones, dropping some. Of more than 95,000 clones in the sample, about 89% were seen once. Sequencing was performed on PBMCs. The receptor set was obtained from a woman under 30 in good health and CMV-seronegative. CDR3s leave out the opening cysteine and the closing phenylalanine or tryptophan.

j_call	v_call	cdr3_aa
TRBJ2-7	TRBV2	AARPAASLYEQY
TRBJ2-2	TRBV5-1	ASSSSGRDIANTGELF
TRBJ2-1	TRBV6-1	ASSEGGGAGNEQF
TRBJ1-5	TRBV28	ARWALAHSNQPQH
TRBJ2-1	TRBV27	ASSPLQSRANNEQF
TRBJ1-5	TRBV7-2	ASSLEGGTGSQPQH
TRBJ2-1	TRBV19	ASSIEARSYNEQF
TRBJ2-7	TRBV6-1	ASVAGGSYEQY
TRBJ2-1	TRBV6-5	ASSSLAGVTYNEQF
TRBJ2-7	TRBV4-1	ASSHGTGRDYEQY
TRBJ2-7	TRBV15	ATSREFAYEQY
TRBJ2-3	TRBV18	ASSPERTSGVTDTQY
TRBJ2-1	TRBV19	ASSKGAGGPANEQF
TRBJ1-3	TRBV4-1	ASSQPGQGTGNTIY
TRBJ1-5	TRBV10-2	ASSRQINQPQH
TRBJ1-5	TRBV7-9	ASSLAGTGPNQPQH
TRBJ1-3	TRBV7-2	ASSSLISSSGNTIY
TRBJ2-3	TRBV2	ASSAPSGNTDTQY
TRBJ2-3	TRBV7-2	ASSRTSGSETQY
TRBJ2-5	TRBV6-7	ASSTLSGSGETQY
TRBJ2-7	TRBV27	ASSSDRSSYEQY
TRBJ2-7	TRBV10-3	AISPPGGLAYEQY
TRBJ1-2	TRBV11-3	ASSFDRGYGYT
TRBJ2-1	TRBV6-4	ASSDSEREEQF
TRBJ2-1	TRBV2	ASPAGGRASFHEQF
TRBJ2-3	TRBV7-3	ASSPTSGSGTDTQY
TRBJ2-3	TRBV2	ASSEQGGYLAY
TRBJ1-1	TRBV7-2	ASSLRQVKTNTEAF
TRBJ2-7	TRBV2	ASSRGLAGGPQDEQY
TRBJ1-1	TRBV7-8	ASSPGGAGDEAF
TRBJ2-1	TRBV5-1	ASSRTGGGSYNEQF
TRBJ2-7	TRBV28	ASTLLGGNEQY
TRBJ1-1	TRBV19	ASTAGDRGLANTEAF
TRBJ2-1	TRBV10-2	ASSESVSNEQF
TRBJ2-5	TRBV7-2	ASSFPSGYQETQY
TRBJ2-7	TRBV27	ASSLLQGGYEQY
TRBJ2-3	TRBV19	ASSTRTGGTDTQY
TRBJ2-3	TRBV28	ASSSAGTDTQY
TRBJ1-2	TRBV29-1	SIARTGGYT
TRBJ2-7	TRBV2	ASSEFGGQGTYEQY
TRBJ2-2	TRBV18	ASSPSSGLAGAGELF
TRBJ2-7	TRBV6-1	ASIRGLDEQY
TRBJ2-7	TRBV11-3	ASSLVSGQGLYEQY
TRBJ2-7	TRBV19	ASSMGSMYEQY
TRBJ2-2	TRBV30	AWGDREAGELF
TRBJ2-2	TRBV5-1	ASSQGGVLTGELF
TRBJ2-5	TRBV13	ASSTTPGSQETQY
TRBJ2-1	TRBV27	ASLNLRGEQF
TRBJ2-7	TRBV7-6	ASSPTSTNEQY
TRBJ2-1	TRBV6-5	ASSSGSLHEQF
TRBJ2-7	TRBV7-6	ASSRPKGTGVYEQY
TRBJ2-1	TRBV2	ASSEARGNRNEQF
TRBJ1-3	TRBV30	AWSGWAGNTIY
TRBJ2-4	TRBV27	ASSSLDRPKNIQY
TRBJ2-7	TRBV18	ASSPRTEFSYEQY
TRBJ1-1	TRBV29-1	SVENFGTEAF